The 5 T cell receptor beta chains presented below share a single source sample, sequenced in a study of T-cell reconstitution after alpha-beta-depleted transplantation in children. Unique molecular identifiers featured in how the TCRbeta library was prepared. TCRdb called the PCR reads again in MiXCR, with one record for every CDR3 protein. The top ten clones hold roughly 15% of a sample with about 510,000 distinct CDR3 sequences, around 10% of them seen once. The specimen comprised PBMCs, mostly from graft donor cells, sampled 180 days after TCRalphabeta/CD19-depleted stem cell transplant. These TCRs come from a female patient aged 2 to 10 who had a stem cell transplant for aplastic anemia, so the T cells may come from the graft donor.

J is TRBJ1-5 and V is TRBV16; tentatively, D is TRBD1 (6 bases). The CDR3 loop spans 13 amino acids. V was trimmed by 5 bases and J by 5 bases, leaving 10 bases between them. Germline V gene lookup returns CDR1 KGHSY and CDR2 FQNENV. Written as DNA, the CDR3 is TGTGCCAGCAGCGTCGGGGGCTATCAGCCCCAGCATTTT. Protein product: CASSVGGYQPQHF.

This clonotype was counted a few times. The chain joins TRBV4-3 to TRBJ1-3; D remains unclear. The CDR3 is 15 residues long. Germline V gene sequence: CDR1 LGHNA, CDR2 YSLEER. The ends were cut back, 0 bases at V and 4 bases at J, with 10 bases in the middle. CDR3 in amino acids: CASSQERGLGNTIYF. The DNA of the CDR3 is TGCGCCAGCAGCCAAGAACGGGGTTTAGGAAACACCATATATTTT.

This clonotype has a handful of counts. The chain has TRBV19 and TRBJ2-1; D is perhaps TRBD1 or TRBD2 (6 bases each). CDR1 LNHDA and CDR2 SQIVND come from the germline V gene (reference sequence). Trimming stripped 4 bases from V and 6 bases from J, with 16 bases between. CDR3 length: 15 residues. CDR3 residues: CASSNGGRPSNEQFF. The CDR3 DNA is TGTGCCAGTAGTAACGGGGGCAGGCCCTCCAATGAGCAGTTCTTC.

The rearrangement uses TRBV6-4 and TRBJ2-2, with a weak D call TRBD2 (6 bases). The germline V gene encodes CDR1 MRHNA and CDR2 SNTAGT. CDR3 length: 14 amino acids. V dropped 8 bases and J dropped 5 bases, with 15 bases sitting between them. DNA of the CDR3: TGTGCCAGCGGATCCGGGACTCTGACCGGGGAGCTGTTTTTT. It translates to CASGSGTLTGELFF.

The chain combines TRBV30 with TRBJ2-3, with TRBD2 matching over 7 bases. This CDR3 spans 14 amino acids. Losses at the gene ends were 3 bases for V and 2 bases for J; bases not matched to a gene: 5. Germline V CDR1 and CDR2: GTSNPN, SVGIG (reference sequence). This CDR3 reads CAWSVGTITDTQYF. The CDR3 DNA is TGTGCCTGGAGCGTAGGGACTATCACAGATACGCAGTATTTT.